This TCR beta chain came from a study of OX40 agonist ivuxolimab in advanced cancers. Germline CDR1 and CDR2: MGHDK and SYGVNS. The CDR3 totals 12 residues. V dropped 4 bases and J dropped 7 bases, with 10 bases sitting between them. Generated by immunoSEQ multiplex PCR, the TCRdb table keeps only in-frame clones and is missing some. The table includes tens of thousands of clones, about 80% detected once. This receptor was identified in an adult with an advanced solid tumor such as melanoma, head and neck, liver or kidney cancer. The J gene is TRBJ1-1, the V gene TRBV25-1; no clear D. The starting material was CD4+ or CD8+ T cells sorted from blood, obtained in a trial of the OX40 agonist ivuxolimab. The CDR3 sequence is CASSVGELEAFF. The CDR3 DNA follows: TGTGCCAGCAGTGTCGGAGAACTTGAAGCTTTCTTT.